The rows below give T cell receptor beta chains drawn from one sample of a study of T cells after yellow fever vaccination. TCRdb re-called the 5' RACE reads with MiXCR, one entry per CDR3 protein. The sample has around 600,000 distinct CDR3 sequences, 10% to 15% seen once. The input for sequencing was PBMCs, taken on the day of the yellow fever booster vaccination. These receptors were obtained from a man younger than 45 who received the YFV17D yellow fever vaccine. CDR3s include the opening cysteine and the closing phenylalanine or tryptophan. The D gene is left open where the match is weak. Clone size is not always given. Where it is, it says once, few, many or a class for expanded clones.

cdr3_aa: CASSFNGAKETQYF
cdr3_nt: TGCGCCAGCAGCTTCAACGGGGCTAAAGAGACCCAGTACTTC
d_call: NA
v_call: TRBV5-1
j_call: TRBJ2-5
clone_size: few

cdr3_aa: CSASVSGETSTQYF
cdr3_nt: TGCAGTGCTTCCGTTAGCGGGGAAACATCTACGCAGTATTTT
d_call: TRBD2
v_call: TRBV20-1
j_call: TRBJ2-3
clone_size: few

cdr3_aa: CASSGGRYNEQFF
cdr3_nt: TGTGCCAGCAGTGGCGGACGCTACAATGAGCAGTTCTTC
d_call: NA
v_call: TRBV28
j_call: TRBJ2-1
clone_size: NA

cdr3_aa: CSAREINTQETQYF
cdr3_nt: TGCAGTGCTAGGGAGATTAACACCCAAGAGACCCAGTACTTC
d_call: NA
v_call: TRBV20-1
j_call: TRBJ2-5
clone_size: many

cdr3_aa: CSVAGISGNTIYF
cdr3_nt: TGCAGCGTAGCAGGGATCTCTGGAAACACCATATATTTT
d_call: NA
v_call: TRBV29-1
j_call: TRBJ1-3
clone_size: many

cdr3_aa: CASSYPTTAGNEQFF
cdr3_nt: TGTGCCAGCAGTTACCCGACTACGGCGGGCAATGAGCAGTTCTTC
d_call: NA
v_call: TRBV6-2/TRBV6-3
j_call: TRBJ2-1
clone_size: NA

cdr3_aa: CASSLRTGLNGELFF
cdr3_nt: TGTGCCAGCAGCCTAAGGACAGGGCTTAACGGGGAGCTGTTTTTT
d_call: TRBD1
v_call: TRBV14
j_call: TRBJ2-2
clone_size: NA

cdr3_aa: CASSPDRNNSPLHF
cdr3_nt: TGTGCCAGCAGTCCGGACAGGAATAATTCACCCCTCCACTTT
d_call: TRBD1
v_call: TRBV27
j_call: TRBJ1-6
clone_size: few

cdr3_aa: CASSRTTPNTGELFF
cdr3_nt: TGTGCCAGCAGTAGGACAACCCCGAACACCGGGGAGCTGTTTTTT
d_call: NA
v_call: TRBV6-2/TRBV6-3
j_call: TRBJ2-2
clone_size: few

cdr3_aa: CASSSDRSYGYTF
cdr3_nt: TGCGCCAGCAGCAGCGACAGGAGCTATGGCTACACCTTC
d_call: NA
v_call: TRBV5-1
j_call: TRBJ1-2
clone_size: NA

cdr3_aa: CAWSPLPASSYNEQFF
cdr3_nt: TGTGCCTGGAGCCCTCTCCCCGCGAGCTCCTACAATGAGCAGTTCTTC
d_call: NA
v_call: TRBV30
j_call: TRBJ2-1
clone_size: NA

cdr3_aa: CASSRAGTLGNTQYF
cdr3_nt: TGTGCCAGCAGTCGCGCCGGGACCCTTGGAAATACGCAGTATTTT
d_call: NA
v_call: TRBV6-1
j_call: TRBJ2-3
clone_size: NA

cdr3_aa: CASSLLGGGPDTQYF
cdr3_nt: TGCGCCAGCAGCTTGTTAGGGGGAGGGCCAGATACGCAGTATTTT
d_call: NA
v_call: TRBV5-1
j_call: TRBJ2-3
clone_size: many

cdr3_aa: CASSQSGCRKTQYF
cdr3_nt: TGCGCCAGCAGTCAATCCGGATGCCGTAAGACCCAGTACTTC
d_call: NA
v_call: TRBV23-1
j_call: TRBJ2-5
clone_size: few

cdr3_aa: CASSLAESPLHF
cdr3_nt: TGTGCCAGCAGCTTGGCTGAGTCACCCCTCCACTTT
d_call: NA
v_call: TRBV5-5
j_call: TRBJ1-6
clone_size: NA

cdr3_aa: CASSIRGRNEQFF
cdr3_nt: TGTGCCAGCAGCATCAGGGGACGCAATGAGCAGTTCTTC
d_call: NA
v_call: TRBV7-9
j_call: TRBJ2-1
clone_size: many

cdr3_aa: CASTTTFPGYEQYF
cdr3_nt: TGTGCCAGTACTACTACGTTCCCCGGCTACGAGCAGTACTTC
d_call: NA
v_call: TRBV19
j_call: TRBJ2-7
clone_size: NA

cdr3_aa: CASDRGGGRYEQFF
cdr3_nt: TGCGCCAGCGATCGGGGGGGGGGTAGGTATGAGCAGTTCTTC
d_call: TRBD2
v_call: TRBV5-1
j_call: TRBJ2-1
clone_size: few

cdr3_aa: CASSQRETQYF
cdr3_nt: TGTGCCAGTAGCCAACGTGAGACCCAGTACTTC
d_call: NA
v_call: TRBV19
j_call: TRBJ2-5
clone_size: many

cdr3_aa: CSVGGGAVSSETQYF
cdr3_nt: TGCAGCGTTGGGGGGGGGGCTGTGTCGTCGGAGACCCAGTACTTC
d_call: NA
v_call: TRBV29-1
j_call: TRBJ2-5
clone_size: NA

cdr3_aa: CASGGTEFYGETQYF
cdr3_nt: TGCGCCAGCGGAGGGACGGAGTTCTATGGGGAGACCCAGTACTTC
d_call: NA
v_call: TRBV5-1
j_call: TRBJ2-5
clone_size: NA

cdr3_aa: CASRPPQGRGGEQYF
cdr3_nt: TGTGCCAGCAGGCCTCCTCAGGGAAGGGGAGGCGAGCAGTACTTC
d_call: NA
v_call: TRBV12-3/TRBV12-4
j_call: TRBJ2-7
clone_size: NA

cdr3_aa: CASRESTGAGETQYF
cdr3_nt: TGTGCCAGCAGAGAGTCAACAGGGGCTGGAGAGACCCAGTACTTC
d_call: TRBD1
v_call: TRBV27
j_call: TRBJ2-5
clone_size: few

cdr3_aa: CAISESPGHRLSEQFF
cdr3_nt: TGTGCCATCAGTGAGTCTCCGGGACACCGCTTGTCCGAGCAGTTCTTC
d_call: NA
v_call: TRBV10-3
j_call: TRBJ2-1
clone_size: few

cdr3_aa: CASSFSGVDSAPHF
cdr3_nt: TGTGCCAGCAGTTTTTCCGGGGTAGACTCGGCCCCCCACTTT
d_call: NA
v_call: TRBV12-3/TRBV12-4
j_call: TRBJ1-6
clone_size: many

cdr3_aa: CASSAYLGYEQYF
cdr3_nt: TGTGCCAGCAGCGCCTATCTAGGTTACGAGCAGTACTTC
d_call: NA
v_call: TRBV7-9
j_call: TRBJ2-7
clone_size: few

cdr3_aa: CSARFQVGETQYF
cdr3_nt: TGCAGTGCTAGATTCCAGGTGGGGGAGACCCAGTACTTC
d_call: NA
v_call: TRBV20-1
j_call: TRBJ2-5
clone_size: NA

cdr3_aa: CASSLRGGRTLFSEQFF
cdr3_nt: TGTGCCAGCAGTTTACGGGGCGGGAGGACCCTTTTTAGTGAGCAGTTCTTC
d_call: TRBD2
v_call: TRBV27
j_call: TRBJ2-1
clone_size: few

cdr3_aa: CASSEFNEQFF
cdr3_nt: TGTGCCAGCAGCGAGTTCAATGAGCAGTTCTTC
d_call: NA
v_call: TRBV7-9
j_call: TRBJ2-1
clone_size: few

cdr3_aa: CSAPGPGNQPQHF
cdr3_nt: TGCAGTGCCCCAGGCCCCGGCAATCAGCCCCAGCATTTT
d_call: NA
v_call: TRBV20-1
j_call: TRBJ1-5
clone_size: NA

cdr3_aa: CASSAVGLAGGPRSEQFF
cdr3_nt: TGTGCCAGCAGCGCCGTCGGGCTAGCGGGAGGGCCTAGGTCTGAGCAGTTCTTC
d_call: TRBD2
v_call: TRBV11-2
j_call: TRBJ2-1
clone_size: NA

cdr3_aa: CSALVGTGVAEQYF
cdr3_nt: TGCAGTGCTCTTGTTGGGACAGGGGTGGCCGAGCAGTACTTC
d_call: TRBD1
v_call: TRBV20-1
j_call: TRBJ2-7
clone_size: NA

cdr3_aa: CASSSSASGTFYSSYNEQFF
cdr3_nt: TGTGCCAGCAGCTCGAGCGCTAGCGGGACTTTTTATAGCTCCTACAATGAGCAGTTCTTC
d_call: NA
v_call: TRBV21-1
j_call: TRBJ2-1
clone_size: NA

cdr3_aa: CSVAGGADTQYF
cdr3_nt: TGCAGCGTGGCCGGCGGGGCAGATACGCAGTATTTT
d_call: NA
v_call: TRBV29-1
j_call: TRBJ2-3
clone_size: few

cdr3_aa: CASSPDRGPPLGNEQFF
cdr3_nt: TGTGCCAGCTCCCCGGACAGGGGGCCGCCATTGGGGAATGAGCAGTTCTTC
d_call: TRBD1
v_call: TRBV18
j_call: TRBJ2-1
clone_size: few

cdr3_aa: CSVKGLAGRPIQYF
cdr3_nt: TGCAGCGTCAAAGGACTAGCGGGCCGACCTATTCAGTACTTC
d_call: TRBD2
v_call: TRBV29-1
j_call: TRBJ2-4
clone_size: many

cdr3_aa: CASNALRGSYNEQFF
cdr3_nt: TGTGCCAGCAACGCCCTCCGGGGGTCCTACAATGAGCAGTTCTTC
d_call: NA
v_call: TRBV2
j_call: TRBJ2-1
clone_size: NA

cdr3_aa: CAITPGLAEDEQFF
cdr3_nt: TGTGCCATCACCCCGGGACTAGCGGAGGATGAGCAGTTCTTC
d_call: TRBD2
v_call: TRBV10-3
j_call: TRBJ2-1
clone_size: NA

cdr3_aa: CASSRTQSYNEQFF
cdr3_nt: TGTGCCAGCAGCCGGACCCAGTCCTACAATGAGCAGTTCTTC
d_call: NA
v_call: TRBV7-2
j_call: TRBJ2-1
clone_size: few

cdr3_aa: CASSGGEKGMNTEAFF
cdr3_nt: TGTGCCAGCAGTGGGGGAGAAAAGGGTATGAACACTGAAGCTTTCTTT
d_call: NA
v_call: TRBV12-3/TRBV12-4
j_call: TRBJ1-1
clone_size: few

cdr3_aa: CASSSHGGYTF
cdr3_nt: TGTGCCAGCAGCTCACACGGTGGCTACACCTTC
d_call: NA
v_call: TRBV3-1
j_call: TRBJ1-2
clone_size: few

cdr3_aa: CASSPEVDIQYF
cdr3_nt: TGCGCCAGCAGCCCCGAGGTGGACATTCAGTACTTC
d_call: NA
v_call: TRBV4-3
j_call: TRBJ2-4
clone_size: few

cdr3_aa: CASSPVGGWETQYF
cdr3_nt: TGTGCCAGCTCACCAGTGGGAGGCTGGGAGACCCAGTACTTC
d_call: NA
v_call: TRBV18
j_call: TRBJ2-5
clone_size: NA